A single sample gave rise to the 3 T cell receptor beta chains below, sequenced in a study of T cell changes during pregnancy in multiple sclerosis. Repertoires were generated with immunoSEQ multiplex PCR, while TCRdb's copy carries only in-frame clones and drops some. Among about 74,000 clones listed, about nine tenths were seen once. The sequencing here drew on peripheral blood, taken after pregnancy. All receptors derive from a female donor in good health, enrolled as a control in a pregnancy study.

V and J are TRBV4-3 and TRBJ2-7, with D possibly TRBD2 on 6 matching bases. This CDR3 comprises 13 residues. The V and J ends lost 6 bases and 7 bases respectively, with 16 bases between them. Germline lookup yields CDR1 LGHNA and CDR2 YSLEER. This CDR3 reads CASRGFGGGEQYF. CDR3 nucleotide sequence: TGCGCCAGCAGGGGGTTCGGGGGTGGGGAGCAGTACTTC.

This clone was counted once. J is TRBJ1-1 and V is TRBV6-1; D uncertain. CDR1 MNHNS and CDR2 SASEGT come from the germline V gene. The CDR3 runs to 12 residues. V dropped 6 bases and J dropped 8 bases, with 13 bases sitting between them. CDR3 residues: CASSGLQSEAFF. The CDR3, as DNA: TGTGCCAGCAGCGGTCTACAGTCCGAAGCTTTCTTT.

This clone has only a few counts. The chain couples TRBV28 to TRBJ1-1; 9 nucleotides agree with TRBD1. The CDR3 covers 14 residues. Looked up from germline, CDR1 is MDHEN and CDR2 is SYDVKM. Trimming at V came to 6 bases and at J to 5 bases, leaving 7 bases not matched to a gene. In DNA form, the CDR3 reads TGTGCCAGCAGGGCGGGACAGGGAGAGACTGAAGCTTTCTTT. It is translated as CASRAGQGETEAFF.